This TCR beta chain was found in a study of T cells after yellow fever vaccination. General study points: The presence of abundant clonotypes contaminating from the bulk population was possible in FACS-sorted repertoires. Reappearing after the booster were most of the clones from primary vaccination (almost 97% CD4, 88% CD8).

A 5'RACE template-switching step, the method used to make TCR cDNA, added a universal primer site and UMIs. From the 5' RACE reads, TCRdb called clonotypes with MiXCR, one entry per CDR3 protein. The sample lists under 400,000 distinct CDR3 sequences, approximately 12% occurring once. The CDR3 runs to 17 residues. Trimming took off 1 base at V and 0 bases at J, with 10 bases between the two ends. Germline V gene data show CDR1 as LGHNA and CDR2 as YSLEER. In its sample, this clonotype was seen many times. Its target is not known. This chain links TRBV4-3 with TRBJ1-6, with D tentatively TRBD1 (5 bases). This clonotype was sampled from a man between 18 and 29 years old who received the YFV17D yellow fever vaccine. This specimen consisted of CD4+ T cells sorted from PBMCs, obtained 15 days after the yellow fever booster vaccination. CDR3 nucleotide sequence: TGCGCCAGCAGCCAAGTACAGGAGAGCTCCTATAATTCACCCCTCCACTTT. Its protein product is CASSQVQESSYNSPLHF.